These 5 T cell receptor beta chains share one sample of origin, sequenced in a study of a mutant IDH1 vaccine in newly diagnosed glioma. Time point indicated: week 5, during vaccination. Every vaccination contained 300 ug of the mutant IDH1 20-mer peptide and was paired with topical imiquimod. No antigen has been identified for these receptors. The repertoire was sequenced with immunoSEQ multiplex PCR; TCRdb's copy has only in-frame clones and lacks some. The table lists fewer than 65,000 clones, 75% to 85% of them singletons, with 3% to 3.5% in the top ten. This sample comprised PBMCs, obtained from a glioma patient whose treatment included an IDH1 peptide vaccine. All receptors come from a man younger than 45 with glioma.

This clone appeared once. The chain uses TRBV7-9 and TRBJ2-5; 10 bases match TRBD1. Germline V gene sequence: CDR1 SEHNR, CDR2 FQNEAQ (reference sequence). Unmatched junction bases numbered 5, after V lost 4 bases and J lost 9 bases. The CDR3 length is 13 residues. The CDR3 is CASSSGQGWPQYF. DNA of the CDR3: TGTGCCAGCAGCTCGGGACAGGGGTGGCCCCAGTACTTC. Together with reference TRBV7-9 and TRBJ2-5, the CDR3 gives the full variable domain: DTGVSQNPRHKITKRGQNVTFRCDPISEHNRLYWYRQTLGQGPEFLTYFQNEAQLEKSRLLSDRFSAERPKGSFSTLEIQRTEQGDSAMYLCASSSGQGWPQYFGPGTRLLVL.

This clone was observed a few times. The chain is built from TRBV18 and TRBJ2-1; 8 positions match TRBD2. The CDR3 spans 20 residues. Trimming removed 3 bases from V and 3 bases from J; junction bases left unmatched: 19. CDR1 is KGHSH and CDR2 is LQKENI in the germline V gene. Here the CDR3 reads CASSPNSLAGSILDYNEQFF. In nucleotides, the CDR3 is TGTGCCAGCTCACCCAACTCGTTAGCGGGATCAATTTTGGACTACAATGAGCAGTTCTTC.

The chain employs TRBV7-8 and TRBJ2-7; 7 nucleotides line up with TRBD1. Trimming removed 2 bases from V and 2 bases from J; junction bases left unmatched: 3. Germline CDR1 reads SGHVS; CDR2 reads FQNEAQ. This CDR3 contains 14 residues. As DNA, the CDR3 is TGTGCCAGCAGCTTAAAAGGGACAGCCTACGAGCAGTACTTC. Translation gives CASSLKGTAYEQYF.

The V and J genes are TRBV4-2 and TRBJ2-7, with D unresolved. Trimming left V 1 base short and J 3 bases short, with 13 bases between. The CDR3 extends over 15 amino acids. Germline CDR1 and CDR2: LGHNA and YNFKEQ. Here the CDR3 reads CASSQGGPLDYEQYF. The CDR3 DNA sequence: TGTGCCAGCAGCCAAGGCGGCCCACTTGACTACGAGCAGTACTTC.

This chain joins TRBV9 and TRBJ1-3, with D tentatively TRBD1 (6 bases). V gave up 0 bases and J gave up 1 base, with 11 bases separating them. Germline V gene data show CDR1 as SGDLS and CDR2 as YYNGEE. The CDR3 loop spans 16 amino acids. As DNA, the CDR3 is TGTGCCAGCAGCGTAGGGGGGGCGTTATCTGGAAACACCATATATTTT. Amino acid sequence: CASSVGGALSGNTIYF.